These T cell receptor beta chains were read from a single sample in a study of T cell changes during pregnancy in multiple sclerosis. This table comes from immunoSEQ multiplex PCR, and its TCRdb copy is limited to in-frame clones, with some not included. Of fewer than 85,000 clones listed, 85% to 95% were seen once; the top ten hold about 2.5%. This sample comprised peripheral blood, obtained before pregnancy. The receptors stem from a female donor with multiple sclerosis, enrolled in a pregnancy study. Each CDR3 is given with its conserved first and last residue. The order of the fields is V gene, J gene, clone size, D gene, CDR3 protein, CDR3 DNA. D genes are given only for firm matches. Expanded clones get a size class; other rows say once, few or many, or leave the size out.

TRBV27,TRBJ1-2,-,-,CASSLGQEGRNGYTF,TGTGCCAGCAGTTTAGGCCAGGAGGGGAGGAATGGCTACACCTTC
TRBV4-3,TRBJ2-4,-,TRBD2,CASSQDVAGGSKNIQYF,TGCGCCAGCAGCCAAGATGTAGCGGGAGGGAGCAAAAACATTCAGTACTTC
TRBV19,TRBJ1-2,-,TRBD1,CASSHDRAAYGYTF,TGTGCCAGTAGCCATGACAGGGCCGCTTATGGCTACACCTTC
TRBV7-2,TRBJ1-5,-,-,CASSLKTDQPQHF,TGTGCCAGCAGCTTAAAGACAGATCAGCCCCAGCATTTT
TRBV30,TRBJ1-2,once,-,CAWSLDRGYGYTF,TGTGCCTGGAGTCTGGACAGAGGGTATGGCTACACCTTC
TRBV28,TRBJ1-5,once,-,CASSFGGRGNQPQHF,TGTGCCAGCAGTTTCGGGGGAAGGGGCAATCAGCCCCAGCATTTT
TRBV18,TRBJ2-7,-,TRBD2,CASSPSASGRFYEQYF,TGTGCCAGCTCACCAAGCGCTAGCGGGAGGTTCTACGAGCAGTACTTC
TRBV4-3,TRBJ2-2,-,TRBD1,CASSPILRGHGTGELFF,TGCGCCAGCAGCCCCATACTGAGGGGGCATGGCACCGGGGAGCTGTTTTTT
TRBV4-2,TRBJ2-6,few,-,CASSQGEGGSGANVLTF,TGTGCCAGCAGCCAAGGGGAAGGGGGCTCTGGGGCCAACGTCCTGACTTTC
TRBV30,TRBJ2-5,-,-,CAWSGRRGETQYF,TGTGCCTGGAGTGGCAGGCGAGGGGAGACCCAGTACTTC
TRBV4-3,TRBJ1-1,-,TRBD1,CASSHDSGGSTEAFF,TGCGCCAGCAGCCACGATTCAGGGGGAAGCACTGAAGCTTTCTTT
TRBV19,TRBJ2-5,-,TRBD2,CASSPSVSGIGETQYF,TGTGCCAGTAGTCCGTCCGTAAGCGGGATCGGAGAGACCCAGTACTTC
TRBV19,TRBJ2-1,-,TRBD2,CASSVAGAHNEQFF,TGTGCCAGTTCCGTAGCGGGAGCCCACAATGAGCAGTTCTTC
TRBV9,TRBJ2-1,-,-,CASSPRYLRLASSYNEQFF,TGTGCCAGCAGCCCCCGATACTTGCGTCTAGCGAGCTCCTACAATGAGCAGTTCTTC